This T cell receptor beta chain was recovered during a study of blood T cell repertoires in COVID-19. Study-level background: Both acute and convalescent COVID-19 samples were obtained from the United States, Italy and Spain. From T cells, B-cell-depleted T cells, or PBMCs came the material, which was cDNA or gDNA.

As handled by the study authors: Quantification of nucleated cells was approximated via reference gene primer amplification. Clones were read by immunoSEQ multiplex PCR, and TCRdb kept only the in-frame ones, dropping some. V, J and clone size were drawn from that table, and D and trimming were deduced from the DNA. The table records about 140,000 clones, 70% to 90% of them present only once. This CDR3 is built from 17 residues. V lost 1 base to trimming and J lost 1 base; unmatched junction nucleotides: 6. Germline values: CDR1 SGHNT, CDR2 YENEEA. The sequencing sample was made of peripheral blood. The clonotype originates from a human donor with acute or convalescent COVID-19. The donor label of this sample is uncertain. The rearrangement joins TRBV11-3 to TRBJ2-1; TRBD2 aligns across 8 bases. Here the CDR3 reads CASSLGSGGRSYNEQFF. The CDR3 coding sequence is TGTGCCAGCAGCTTAGGATCTGGCGGGAGGTCCTACAATGAGCAGTTCTTC.